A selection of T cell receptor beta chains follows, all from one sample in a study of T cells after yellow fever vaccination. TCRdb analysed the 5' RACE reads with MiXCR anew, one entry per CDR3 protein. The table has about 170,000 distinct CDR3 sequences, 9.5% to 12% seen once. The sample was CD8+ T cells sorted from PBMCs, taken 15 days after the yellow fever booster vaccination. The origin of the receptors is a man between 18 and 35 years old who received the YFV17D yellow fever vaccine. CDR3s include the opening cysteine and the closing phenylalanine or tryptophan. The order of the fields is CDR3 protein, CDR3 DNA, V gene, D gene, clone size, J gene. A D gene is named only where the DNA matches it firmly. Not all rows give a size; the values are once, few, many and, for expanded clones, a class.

CDR3: CASSLVRGPDTQYF; DNA: TGTGCCAGCAGCTTAGTCAGGGGACCTGATACGCAGTATTTT; V: TRBV7-2; D: -; size: few; J: TRBJ2-3
CDR3: CASSPSETADTQYF; DNA: TGTGCCAGCAGTCCAAGTGAAACGGCAGATACGCAGTATTTT; V: TRBV12-3/TRBV12-4; D: -; size: few; J: TRBJ2-3
CDR3: CASRILTQYF; DNA: TGTGCCAGCAGGATCCTCACGCAGTATTTT; V: TRBV21-1; D: -; size: -; J: TRBJ2-3
CDR3: CSARRTGLNQPQHF; DNA: TGCAGTGCTAGGAGGACAGGGCTTAATCAGCCCCAGCATTTT; V: TRBV20-1; D: TRBD1; size: once; J: TRBJ1-5
CDR3: CASSQWTFQETQYF; DNA: TGCGCCAGCAGCCAATGGACCTTTCAAGAGACCCAGTACTTC; V: TRBV4-1; D: -; size: few; J: TRBJ2-5
CDR3: CASSIAGADTQYF; DNA: TGTGCCAGTAGTATAGCAGGGGCAGATACGCAGTATTTT; V: TRBV19; D: -; size: -; J: TRBJ2-3
CDR3: CASSQPGQGESGQYF; DNA: TGCGCCAGCAGCCAGCCGGGACAGGGGGAATCGGGGCAGTACTTC; V: TRBV4-1; D: TRBD1; size: few; J: TRBJ2-7
CDR3: CASSFRGTNTEAFF; DNA: TGTGCCAGCAGTTTTAGAGGGACGAACACTGAAGCTTTCTTT; V: TRBV27; D: -; size: few; J: TRBJ1-1
CDR3: CASSLVVPGVNTEAFF; DNA: TGTGCCAGCAGCTTAGTCGTACCAGGCGTGAACACTGAAGCTTTCTTT; V: TRBV7-6; D: -; size: few; J: TRBJ1-1
CDR3: CASSQRLGRETQYF; DNA: TGCGCCAGCAGCCAAAGACTAGGCCGGGAGACCCAGTACTTC; V: TRBV4-3; D: -; size: -; J: TRBJ2-5